This T cell receptor (beta chain) was recovered during a study of blood T cell repertoires in COVID-19. About the research overall: In each case, the material was cDNA or gDNA derived from T cells, B-cell-depleted T cells, or PBMCs.

Germline V CDR1 and CDR2: SEHNR, FQNEAQ (reference sequence). The V and J ends lost 7 bases and 1 base respectively, with 11 bases between them. The CDR3 is made up of 13 amino acids. Per the original methods: Reference gene primer amplification yielded estimated nucleated cell counts. The table came from immunoSEQ multiplex PCR; TCRdb's copy has only in-frame clones and leaves some out. For V, J and clone size, that table is used; D and trimming come from the DNA. The sample shows 150,000 to 200,000 clones, 60% to 85% of them seen only once. The chain employs TRBV7-9 and TRBJ2-7; TRBD1 is a possible D gene (5 bases). Sequenced material: peripheral blood. The TCR sequence derives from a man in his fifties or sixties with acute or convalescent COVID-19. CDR3 nucleotides: TGTGCCAGCACCGTTCAGGGTTCCTACGAGCAGTACTTC. Translation gives CASTVQGSYEQYF.